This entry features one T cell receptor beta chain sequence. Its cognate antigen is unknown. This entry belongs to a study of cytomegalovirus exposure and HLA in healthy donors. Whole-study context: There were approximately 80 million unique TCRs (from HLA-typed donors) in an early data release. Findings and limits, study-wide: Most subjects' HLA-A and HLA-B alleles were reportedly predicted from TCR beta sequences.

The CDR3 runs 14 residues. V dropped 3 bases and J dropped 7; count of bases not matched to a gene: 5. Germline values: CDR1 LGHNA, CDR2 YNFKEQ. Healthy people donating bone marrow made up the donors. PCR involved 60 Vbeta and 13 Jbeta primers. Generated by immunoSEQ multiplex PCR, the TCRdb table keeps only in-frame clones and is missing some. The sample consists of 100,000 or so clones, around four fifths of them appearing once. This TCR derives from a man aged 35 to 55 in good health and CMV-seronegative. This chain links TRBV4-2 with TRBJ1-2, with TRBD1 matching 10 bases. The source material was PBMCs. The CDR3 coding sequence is TGTGCCAGCAGCCACCAACGGGACAGGGGTGGCTACACCTTC. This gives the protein CASSHQRDRGGYTF.